This T cell receptor beta chain is drawn from a study of graft-versus-host responses after intestinal transplantation. Looking at the study overall: Recipients had transplants, and these were multivisceral, liver-intestinal, or isolated intestinal.

Whole-study findings and limits: Some GvH clones appeared in ileal mucosa or blood before recipient bone marrow.

The assay was immunoSEQ multiplex PCR, and TCRdb's table has in-frame clones only and misses some. The data hold about 64,000 clones, with approximately 90% observed a single time. Concerning this clone: The antigen remains undetermined.

Trimming left V 5 bases short and J 3 bases short, with 15 bases between. The CDR3 covers 15 residues. Germline-derived CDR1 and CDR2 are MDHEN and SYDVKM. This specimen was unstimulated CD8+ T cells sorted from spleen or lymph node cells, taken before transplant. This chain joins TRBV28 and TRBJ2-3, with D tentatively TRBD1 (6 bases). The source of this sequence is a human donor who was the organ donor for an intestinal transplant. CDR3 DNA sequence: TGTGCCAGCAGTATGACAGGTGGGGGTACAGATACGCAGTATTTT. Encoded protein: CASSMTGGGTDTQYF.